This TCR beta chain was captured in a study of cytomegalovirus exposure and HLA in healthy donors. The wider study: Later, an analysis reported that the 110 or so validation repertoires had used the same platform as the approximately 630 first-cohort repertoires.

Details on this clone: Its antigen is undetermined.

Germline V gives CDR1 MNHEY, CDR2 SMNVEV (reference sequence). The CDR3 runs to 14 residues. The trim removed 5 bases at V and 3 bases at J, leaving 6 bases unmatched. TCRdb's table, derived via immunoSEQ multiplex PCR, lists solely in-frame clones and lacks some. The sample includes roughly 60,000 clones, 85% to 95% of them seen just once. Findings and caveats of the study: Listed as cytomegalovirus-associated were 170 or so TCR beta chains.

The chain links TRBV27 to TRBJ2-7; 8 bases fit TRBD2. The receptor's source is a woman between 18 and 29 years old in good health and CMV-seropositive. The sample consisted of PBMCs. CDR3 sequence (DNA): TGTGCCAGCAGTATTCAGCGGGAGAGCTACGAGCAGTACTTC. This gives the protein CASSIQRESYEQYF.